This TCR beta chain is drawn from a study of shared clonotypes between healthy human individuals. Some clones are missing from TCRdb's copy, which holds only in-frame ones; the method was immunoSEQ multiplex PCR. Among 2 million to 2.5 million clones, approximately 93% were seen once, and the ten largest hold about 0.37%. The V gene end was trimmed by 4 bases and the J gene end by 0 bases; junction bases not matched to a gene: 3. Per germline, CDR1 MNHNS and CDR2 SASEGT. This CDR3 is built from 14 residues. Both subsets, CD45RA+ naive and CD45RA-negative memory, were split from the CD4+ cells. With respect to this clone: Its antigen is undetermined. The same CDR3 is also encoded by other DNA sequences in this sample.

Overall study results and limits: Represented diversity, genetic and exposure-history alike, was limited by few donors.

The material sequenced was naive CD4+ T cells from PBMCs. Subset reported: CD45RA+ positively selected. The TCR sequence derives from a young man in good health. Some clones in this sample may be carry-over from other donors' samples. The J gene is TRBJ2-7, the V gene TRBV6-1; TRBD1 matches 7 bases. For the CDR3, the DNA is TGTGCCAGCAGTGCGGACAGGAGCTCCTACGAGCAGTACTTC. It specifies CASSADRSSYEQYF.